This TCR beta chain came from a study of radiation and T cells in renal cell carcinoma. Study-wide results and limits: Top 100 clonotypes averaged about 50% in irradiated versus about 40% in nephrectomy-only tumors.

Treatment denoted: treatment-naive control, cytoreductive nephrectomy. The tumor was a clear cell renal cell carcinoma. Worth noting for this clone: Its antigen is unknown.

The CDR3 is 14 residues long. Germline V CDR1 and CDR2: MGHRA, YSYEKL. J lost 7 bases, V lost 3 bases, and 6 bases had no gene match. Only in-frame clones appear in the TCRdb table, and some are missing; sequencing was by immunoSEQ multiplex PCR. The data show some 14,000 clones, roughly 60% seen once. The V gene is TRBV4-1, the J gene TRBJ2-7, with 10 bases lining up with TRBD2. The sequence came from a man between 45 and 60 years old with renal cell carcinoma. Sequencing was performed on tumor tissue, taken from a patient whose treatment was nephrectomy without radiotherapy. The CDR3 region has the DNA TGCGCCAGCAGCCAGGGACTAGCGAGAGGTGAGCAGTACTTC. Translated: CASSQGLARGEQYF.